A single sample gave rise to the 21 T cell receptor beta chains below, sequenced in a study of blood T cell repertoires in COVID-19 (dated by TCRdb to about 2020). Libraries were constructed by the immunoSEQ multiplex PCR assay. In TCRdb, the immuneACCESS table is reduced to in-frame sequences with V and J assigned. These tables do not hold every clone; where another copy was compared, an unresolved V gene accounts for under half, and the others remain unexplained. This sample is represented by 380,000 or so clones; roughly 80% of them were singletons. Around 1.1% of the sample rests with the top ten. Sequencing was carried out using peripheral blood. The receptors were sampled from a human donor with acute or convalescent COVID-19. The donor label of this sample is uncertain.

The chain employs TRBV5-4 and TRBJ2-1; 7 bases map to TRBD2. Trimming removed 2 bases from V and 7 bases from J; junction bases left unmatched: 3. The germline CDR1 and CDR2 sequences are SGHNT and YYREEE (reference sequence). This CDR3 contains 13 residues. The DNA for the CDR3 is TGTGCCAGCAGCTTCTGGGGAGGGAATGAGCAGTTCTTC. Its translation: CASSFWGGNEQFF.

This clone is a singleton in its sample. The chain recombines TRBV28 with TRBJ2-6; the D is unclear. Trimming took 4 bases from V and 10 from J, leaving 14 bases between them. Germline V gene data show CDR1 as MDHEN and CDR2 as SYDVKM. The CDR3 covers 14 residues. CDR3 sequence (DNA): TGTGCCAGCAGTTCCCCCGGTGGGCAGAACGTCCTGACTTTC. Protein sequence: CASSSPGGQNVLTF.

V usage is TRBV3-1 (or the pseudogene TRBV3-2) and J usage is TRBJ2-7; D call uncertain. Germline CDR1 is LGHDT and CDR2 is YNNKEL (reference sequence). V was clipped by 1 base and J by 2 bases, with 3 bases between them. The CDR3 spans 12 residues. The CDR3 spells CASSQVTYEQYF. CDR3 nucleotides: TGTGCCAGCAGCCAAGTAACCTACGAGCAGTACTTC.

The rearrangement uses TRBV3-1 (or the pseudogene TRBV3-2) and TRBJ2-1; D is unresolved. The germline CDR1 and CDR2 sequences are LGHDT and YNNKEL (reference sequence). Trimming removed 1 base at V and 6 bases at J, with 10 bases between. The CDR3 is 14 residues long. The CDR3 DNA is TGTGCCAGCAGCCAAGTTAAGCGTACCAATGAGCAGTTCTTC. Its protein is CASSQVKRTNEQFF.

This clone turned up a few times. The chain couples TRBV19 to TRBJ1-2; possibly TRBD1 for D (6 bases). This CDR3 contains 12 residues. Trimming removed 5 bases from V and 4 bases from J, with 8 bases in between. CDR1 LNHDA and CDR2 SQIVND come from the germline V gene (reference sequence). Written as DNA, the CDR3 is TGTGCCAGTAGTTCGGACAGCTATGGCTACACCTTC. The encoded protein is CASSSDSYGYTF.

This clone was detected ten times or more. This chain connects TRBV25-1 to TRBJ2-1; TRBD1 matches 8 bases. This CDR3 region has 15 residues. Per germline, CDR1 MGHDK and CDR2 SYGVNS. J was trimmed by 5 bases and V by 1 base; bases with no gene match: 4. The CDR3 bases are TGTGCCAGCAGTGAATGGGGACAGGCAAACAATGAGCAGTTCTTC. The encoded protein is CASSEWGQANNEQFF.

This clone was detected once. The chain uses TRBV13 and TRBJ1-1, with D uncertain. V lost 5 bases and J 7 bases, leaving 14 bases between the germline ends. CDR1 PRHDT and CDR2 FYEKMQ come from the germline V gene (reference sequence). CDR3 length equals 13 residues. The DNA for the CDR3 is TGTGCCAGCAGCCCGTACCCAGGCAGTGAAGCTTTCTTT. It translates to CASSPYPGSEAFF. Filled out from reference TRBV13 and TRBJ1-1, the complete variable domain reads AAGVIQSPRHLIKEKRETATLKCYPIPRHDTVYWYQQGPGQDPQFLISFYEKMQSDKGSIPDRFSAQQFSDYHSELNMSSLELGDSALYFCASSPYPGSEAFFGQGTRLTVV.

The rearrangement joins TRBV4-2 to TRBJ2-2; 8 positions agree with TRBD2. Trimming took 0 bases from V and 3 from J; bases not matched to a gene: 3. This CDR3 has 16 amino acids. In germline, CDR1 is LGHNA, CDR2 YNFKEQ. This chain's CDR3 is CASSQDPAGDTGELFF. The CDR3 bases are TGTGCCAGCAGCCAAGATCCAGCGGGGGACACCGGGGAGCTGTTTTTT.

The rearrangement joins TRBV6-6 to TRBJ1-2; maybe TRBD1 (5 bases). This CDR3 has 13 amino acids. V lost 6 bases and J lost 5, with 13 bases in between. Germline lookup yields CDR1 MNHNY and CDR2 SVGAGI (reference sequence). CDR3 residues: CASRPEGRYGYTF. The CDR3 region has the DNA TGTGCCAGCAGACCGGAGGGGCGATATGGCTACACCTTC.

The chain uses TRBV10-1 and TRBJ2-7, with 9 bases fitting TRBD2. The CDR3 is 13 amino acids. Germline values: CDR1 WNHNN, CDR2 SYGVQD (reference sequence). J lost 9 bases, V lost 0 bases, and 3 bases had no gene match. This CDR3 is CASSESGLALQYF. The CDR3 nucleotides read TGCGCCAGCAGTGAGTCGGGACTAGCTCTGCAGTACTTC.

The chain uses TRBV5-4 and TRBJ2-2; D gene ambiguous. The V gene's germline CDR1 is SGHNT and CDR2 YYREEE (reference sequence). The germline V and J ends were trimmed by 1 base and 1 base, with 5 bases remaining between them. This CDR3 spans 14 amino acids. This chain's CDR3 is CASSLILNTGELFF. The CDR3, as DNA: TGTGCCAGCAGCTTGATCCTGAACACCGGGGAGCTGTTTTTT.

The chain links TRBV6-5 to TRBJ1-1; TRBD1 agrees at 10 bases. This CDR3 region has 11 residues. Trimming removed 5 bases from V and 11 bases from J; junction bases left unmatched: 2. Germline-derived CDR1 and CDR2 are MNHEY and SVGAGI. DNA for the CDR3: TGTGCCAGCAGTCCGGGACAGGGGGCTTTCTTT. Its translation is CASSPGQGAFF.

The V gene is TRBV28, the J gene TRBJ1-5; TRBD1 matches 10 bases. The germline CDR1 and CDR2 sequences are MDHEN and SYDVKM. The CDR3 is 13 residues long. The V segment lost 6 bases and the J segment 5 bases; nucleotides outside the gene matches: 1. The CDR3 DNA is TGTGCCAGCAGGGGGACAGGGGATCAGCCCCAGCATTTT. It encodes CASRGTGDQPQHF. Together with reference TRBV28 and TRBJ1-5, the CDR3 gives the full variable domain: DVKVTQSSRYLVKRTGEKVFLECVQDMDHENMFWYRQDPGLGLRLIYFSYDVKMKEKGDIPEGYSVSREKKERFSLILESASTNQTSMYLCASRGTGDQPQHFGDGTRLSIL.

This clone was recorded once. The chain couples TRBV5-1 to TRBJ1-2; unclear D gene. Trimming took off 0 bases at V and 4 bases at J, with 10 bases between the two ends. This CDR3 has 14 residues. CDR1 and CDR2 from the germline V gene are SGHRS and YFSETQ. This chain's CDR3 is CASSLDGNPYGYTF. The CDR3 region has the DNA TGCGCCAGCAGCTTGGACGGGAACCCCTATGGCTACACCTTC.

This chain connects TRBV24-1 to TRBJ2-1, with 9 bases matching TRBD2. V was clipped by 3 bases and J by 3 bases; unmatched bases: 5. CDR1 is KGHDR, CDR2 SFDVKD, per germline. There are 16 residues in the CDR3. CDR3 protein: CATSDPIAGVYNEQFF. In nucleotides, the CDR3 is TGTGCCACCAGTGATCCAATAGCGGGGGTCTACAATGAGCAGTTCTTC.

The rearrangement links TRBV7-2 to TRBJ1-6; the D is unclear. The V gene lost 0 bases and the J gene lost 11 bases, with 8 bases spanning the gap. This CDR3 is built from 13 residues. Per the germline V gene, CDR1 is SGHTA and CDR2 is FQGNSA. CDR3 sequence: CASSLARRTPLHF. CDR3 nucleotide sequence: TGTGCCAGCAGCTTAGCCAGGCGAACACCCCTCCACTTT. The whole variable domain, remainder taken from reference TRBV7-2 and TRBJ1-6, is GAGVSQSPSNKVTEKGKDVELRCDPISGHTALYWYRQSLGQGLEFLIYFQGNSAPDKSGLPSDRFSAERTGGSVSTLTIQRTQQEDSAVYLCASSLARRTPLHFGNGTRLTVT.

The chain employs TRBV18 and TRBJ1-2, with D perhaps matching TRBD1 (5 bases). Trimming took off 3 bases at V and 6 bases at J, with 8 bases between the two ends. The CDR3 length is 12 residues. Germline CDR1 and CDR2: KGHSH and LQKENI. CDR3 DNA: TGTGCCAGCTCACCCGCAGGGAATGGCTACACCTTC. This translates into CASSPAGNGYTF.

V is TRBV30 and J is TRBJ2-5, with TRBD2 identical over 9 bases. J was trimmed by 6 bases and V by 0 bases; bases with no gene match: 2. CDR1 GTSNPN and CDR2 SVGIG come from the germline V gene (reference sequence). The CDR3 covers 13 residues. This CDR3 reads CAWSVAGGKTQYF. As DNA, the CDR3 is TGTGCCTGGAGTGTAGCGGGAGGAAAGACCCAGTACTTC. Combining the CDR3 with reference TRBV30 and TRBJ2-5 gives the whole variable domain SQTIHQWPATLVQPVGSPLSLECTVEGTSNPNLYWYRQAAGRGLQLLFYSVGIGQISSEVPQNLSASRPQDRQFILSSKKLLLSDSGFYLCAWSVAGGKTQYFGPGTRLLVL.

V is TRBV7-8 and J is TRBJ1-5; maybe TRBD1 (5 bases). The CDR3 covers 13 residues. The V end lost 5 bases, the J end lost 10 bases, and 15 bases lay between the germline ends. Germline V gives CDR1 SGHVS, CDR2 FQNEAQ. CDR3 nucleotide sequence: TGTGCCAGCAGCACTTCCCGCGACAGACCCCAGCATTTT. Translating it yields CASSTSRDRPQHF.

V usage is TRBV11-3 and J usage is TRBJ2-1, with D maybe TRBD2 (5 bases). The CDR3 consists of 12 residues. The V end was cut by 1 base, the J end by 8 bases, with 6 bases between. Germline values: CDR1 SGHNT, CDR2 YENEEA. As DNA, the CDR3 is TGTGCCAGCAGCTTAGCGGGATATGAGCAGTTCTTC. This translates into CASSLAGYEQFF.

The gene calls are TRBV9 and TRBJ2-7, with TRBD2 matching 8 bases. CDR1 and CDR2 (germline): SGDLS, YYNGEE. Losses at the gene ends were 5 bases for V and 6 bases for J; bases not matched to a gene: 13. The length of the CDR3 is 15 residues. As DNA, the CDR3 is TGTGCCAGCAGGGCCGGAGGAGCGGGAGTTGGCGAGCAGTACTTC. It specifies CASRAGGAGVGEQYF.